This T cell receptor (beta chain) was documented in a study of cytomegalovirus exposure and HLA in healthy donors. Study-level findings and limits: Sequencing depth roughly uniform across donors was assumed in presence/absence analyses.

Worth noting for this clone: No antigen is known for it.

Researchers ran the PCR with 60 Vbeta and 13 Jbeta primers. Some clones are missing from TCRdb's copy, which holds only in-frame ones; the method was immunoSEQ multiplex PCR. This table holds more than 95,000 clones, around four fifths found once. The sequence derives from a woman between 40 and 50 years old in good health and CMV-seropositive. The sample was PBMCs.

The CDR3 here is CASSLSLGQGDYGYTF. Here the CDR3 DNA reads TGCGCCAGCAGCTTGTCTCTTGGGCAGGGGGACTATGGCTACACCTTC. V and J are TRBV5-1 and TRBJ1-2; 7 bases map to TRBD1. Per germline, CDR1 SGHRS and CDR2 YFSETQ. V lost 1 base and J lost 3; bases outside the gene matches: 9. This CDR3 spans 16 amino acids.